Sequencing of this T cell receptor (beta chain) was carried out in a study of cytomegalovirus exposure and HLA in healthy donors. General study results and limits: Among TCR beta chains of equal frequency, HLA-associated ones were more clonally expanded in a later analysis.

The PCR ran on 60 Vbeta and 13 Jbeta primers. Method: immunoSEQ multiplex PCR; TCRdb's copy keeps in-frame clones and lacks some. The data show 150,000 to 200,000 clones, approximately 70% seen once. With regard to this clone: Antigen: not known.

The CDR3 length is 15 residues. Germline V lookup: CDR1 SEHNR, CDR2 FQNEAQ (reference sequence). With V trimmed by 2 bases and J by 9 bases, 7 bases remained unmatched. Sequenced: PBMCs. This receptor was taken from a woman aged 25 to 45 in good health and CMV-seronegative. V usage is TRBV7-9 and J usage is TRBJ1-6; 7 positions match TRBD1. The CDR3 is CASSLNRGVTSPLHF. The CDR3 nucleotides read TGTGCCAGCAGCTTAAACAGGGGTGTAACTTCACCCCTCCACTTT.